This T cell receptor beta chain is from a study of CD8+ T cells in alopecia areata. In its sample, this clone was seen once. Its antigen is as yet unknown. Extraction and reverse transcription of RNA yielded cDNA as the sequencing template. The assay was immunoSEQ multiplex PCR, and TCRdb's table has in-frame clones only and misses some. The data show approximately 150,000 clones, with less than 80% seen just once and 13% to 15% held by the top ten. Overall study findings and caveats: Scalp clonality and expanded CD8+ clones among the top 100 fell significantly with tofacitinib.

Looked up from germline, CDR1 is SQVTM and CDR2 is ANQGSEA. Deletions cut 6 bases from V and 2 bases from J, with 14 bases between. CDR3 length: 14 residues. Treatment denoted: oral pan-JAK inhibitor, 5-10 mg twice daily. This receptor was identified in a human donor with alopecia areata. Specimen: CD4+ T cells sorted from blood, collected at week 24, from a patient treated with tofacitinib. This sequence joins TRBV29-1 and TRBJ1-5; tentative D call: TRBD1 (5 bases). The CDR3 DNA reads as TGCAGCGTCTCTGGAGGGGCGGGCAATCAGCCCCAGCATTTT. The encoded protein is CSVSGGAGNQPQHF.